This T cell receptor (beta chain) was captured by sequencing in a study of shared clonotypes between healthy human individuals. About this clone itself: Its antigen remains unidentified.

Study observations and caveats: Among non-shared clonotypes, generation probabilities were lower than among those shared by all four donors.

TCRdb keeps only in-frame clones here, not all; method: immunoSEQ multiplex PCR. The sample yields 2 million to 2.5 million clones, 85% to 95% seen once. Study donors comprised healthy, HIV-negative adults devoid of recent acute infection or vaccination. The sequenced sample consisted of naive CD4+ T cells from PBMCs. Indicated subset: CD45RA+ positively selected. The sequence was collected from a young man in good health. Some clones in this sample may be carry-over from other donors' samples.

The CDR3 DNA sequence: TGTGCCAGCTCACCGTCCAGCGGGAGACAAGAGACCCAGTACTTC. It is translated as CASSPSSGRQETQYF. The genes are TRBV18 and TRBJ2-5, with 8 bases that match TRBD2. CDR1 KGHSH and CDR2 LQKENI come from the germline V gene. J was trimmed by 2 bases and V by 3 bases; bases with no gene match: 5. The CDR3 covers 15 residues.